This record concerns one TCR beta chain sequence. Its antigen is currently not known. The sample holds no much larger clone one base away, and base qualities are not on file. Read against the paper, the sample's treatment or condition label means: some 19 received Ad26.COV2.S at low or high dose, single or two shots; 5 received placebo; per-sample allocation not given. Repertoires of vaccine and placebo recipients were sequenced from samples collected on day 63 after the first injection. Between 29 July and 7 August 2020, Cohort 1b enrolled about two dozen adults aged 18-55 years at one site in Boston, USA. As a vaccine, Ad26.COV2.S was a replication-incompetent adenovirus type 26 vector that expressed a prefusion-stabilized SARS-CoV-2 spike protein derived from the original Wuhan strain. This sample was taken from a study of Ad26.COV2.S vaccination and SARS-CoV-2 variants (dated by TCRdb to the early 2020s). Background for the entire study: Vaccine-arm donors were drawn from COV1001, a multicentre, randomized, double-blind, placebo-controlled phase I-IIa trial of Ad26.COV2.S in healthy adults. Participants in the trial were split at random into five groups of five each, receiving low-dose or high-dose Ad26.COV2.S once or twice, or else placebo on both occasions. Ad26.COV2.S was administered intramuscularly at a dose of 5x10^10 or 1x10^11 viral particles, either as one shot or as two shots given 56 days apart. TCRbeta repertoire sequencing served as the tool for gauging how specific and how broad the SARS-CoV-2-reactive T cell receptors were following Ad26.COV2.S vaccination. Blinding of investigators to trial group allocation was maintained during experiments and outcome assessment. A total of some 30 samples were included in the TCR-sequenced set, comprising some 20 Ad26.COV2.S vaccine recipients, 5 placebo recipients and 8 SARS-CoV-2 convalescent individuals. Overall study outcomes, separate from this receptor: Vaccine and placebo recipients had comparable non-spike TCR breadth, which fits with the vaccine containing only spike. Compared with placebo recipients, Ad26.COV2.S recipients showed higher spike-specific TCR breadth (P = 0.0014). The authors noted that the TCR breadth and depth analyses may have underestimated total T cell responses. The study lacked the statistical power to compare responses across vaccine doses or regimens. After vaccination, substantial breadth of spike-specific CD8+ and CD4+ T cell responses was reported.

The immunoSEQ Assay was used to sequence TCRbeta CDR3 regions. After extraction, genomic DNA underwent amplification by bias-controlled multiplex PCR, followed by high-throughput sequencing. In the original analysis: To quantify the absolute abundance of each unique TCRbeta CDR3 region, sequences were collapsed and filtered. T cell fraction was estimated by normalizing TCRbeta template counts to usable DNA, with usable DNA measured through amplification of reference genes found in all nucleated cells. Repertoire TCRs were annotated as SARS-CoV-2-specific by exact matching of V gene, CDR3 amino acid sequence and J gene to a known reactive TCR set. MIRA supplied the reference SARS-CoV-2 TCR set, which was filtered for enrichment in COVID-19-positive ImmuneCODE repertoires so that public or cross-reactive TCRs were removed. Based on the MIRA antigens, annotated TCRs were further analysed at the level of specific ORF or position within ORF. Depth was the summed frequency of annotated unique rearrangements, while breadth was defined as annotated unique rearrangements over total unique productive rearrangements. Group comparisons of TCR breadth used two-sided Wilcoxon rank-sum tests. Imported from immuneACCESS, the table was reduced by TCRdb to in-frame sequences with V and J called. These copies leave out some clones; in studies compared against another copy, an unresolved V gene accounts for under half, and the cause of the remainder is not known. For V, J and clone size, that table is used; D and trimming come from the DNA. Present in this sample are approximately 300,000 clones, about 86% of which were seen just once. The top ten constitute around 1.9% of the sample.

The CDR3 numbers 11 residues from cysteine through phenylalanine. Solely the CDR3 DNA is kept, with 33 bases framed from the first base. Cut back by 1 base and 7 bases, the V and J ends lie 7 bases apart. The germline V gene (reference sequence) yields DFQATT for CDR1 and SNEGSKA for CDR2. The V and J segments used are TRBV20-1 and TRBJ1-1; confidence is insufficient to name the D gene. This clonotype was obtained from a person between 18 and 65 years old who received the Ad26.COV2.S COVID-19 vaccine or a placebo. This sample comprised peripheral blood, obtained in a trial of Ad26.COV2.S vaccine versus placebo. The CDR3 protein sequence reads: CSARGVGEAFF. The DNA sequence is TGCAGTGCTAGAGGAGTGGGTGAAGCTTTCTTT.